This TCR beta chain was sequenced in a study of T-cell reconstitution after alpha-beta-depleted transplantation in children. Researchers prepared the TCRbeta library using unique molecular identifiers, the study reports. Each CDR3 protein is one row after TCRdb ran MiXCR on the PCR reads. The sample contains hundreds of thousands of distinct CDR3 sequences, approximately 13% of which appear only once. J was trimmed by 5 bases and V by 8 bases; bases with no gene match: 5. CDR3 length equals 12 residues. As regards this clonotype: It is likely a read error, because the conserved phenylalanine at the end of the CDR3 is missing.

The sample in question was PBMCs from the stem cell graft donor, obtained from the stem cell graft. The rearrangement uses TRBV12-3 or TRBV12-4 and TRBJ2-5, with 7 bases identical to TRBD2. The clonotype was recovered from a human donor who donated a stem cell graft to a child with combined immunodeficiency. The CDR3, as DNA: TGTGCCAGCGGGGGGGAATTGGAGACCCAGTACTAC. Translation: CASGGELETQYY.